This TCR beta chain appears in the sequencing data of a study of identical twins. TCRdb reprocessed the 5' RACE reads with MiXCR, giving one entry per CDR3 protein. The sample carries some 900,000 distinct CDR3 sequences, over 9% recorded once. This clonotype was seen more than once but under ten times. The antigen remains unidentified. Findings of the study overall: The abundant beta clonotypes from cord blood had fewer insertions, and memory repertoires had none of this.

From germline, CDR1 is SNHLY and CDR2 FYNNEI. V gave up 7 bases and J gave up 8 bases, with 18 bases separating them. CDR3 length: 14 residues. This same sample was also part of a study on yellow fever vaccine responses in identical twins.

V usage is TRBV2 and J usage is TRBJ2-1, with D possibly matching TRBD1 (5 bases). The origin of this receptor is a woman aged 18 to 35 in good health. Material: PBMCs. The CDR3, as DNA: TGTGCCAGCAAAGCCCTTAAGGGGCCCCATGAGCAGTTCTTC. This encodes CASKALKGPHEQFF.